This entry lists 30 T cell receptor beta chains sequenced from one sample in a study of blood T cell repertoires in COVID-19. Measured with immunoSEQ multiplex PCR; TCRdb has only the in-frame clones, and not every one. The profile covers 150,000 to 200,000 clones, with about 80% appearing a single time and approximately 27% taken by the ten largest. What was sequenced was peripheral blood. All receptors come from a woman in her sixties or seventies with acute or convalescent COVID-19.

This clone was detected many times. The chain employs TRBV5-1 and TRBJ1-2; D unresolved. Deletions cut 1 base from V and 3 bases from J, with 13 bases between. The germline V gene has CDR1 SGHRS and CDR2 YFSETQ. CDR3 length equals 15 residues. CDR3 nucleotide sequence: TGCGCCAGCAGCTTGCGGGGTTCGGGTCACTATGGCTACACCTTC. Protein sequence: CASSLRGSGHYGYTF.

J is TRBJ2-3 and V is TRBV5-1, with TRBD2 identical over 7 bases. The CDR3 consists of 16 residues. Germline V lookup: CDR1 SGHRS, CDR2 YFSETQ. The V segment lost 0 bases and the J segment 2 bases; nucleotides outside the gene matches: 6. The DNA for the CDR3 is TGCGCCAGCAGCTTGGGGCCTAGCGGAAACACAGATACGCAGTATTTT. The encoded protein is CASSLGPSGNTDTQYF.

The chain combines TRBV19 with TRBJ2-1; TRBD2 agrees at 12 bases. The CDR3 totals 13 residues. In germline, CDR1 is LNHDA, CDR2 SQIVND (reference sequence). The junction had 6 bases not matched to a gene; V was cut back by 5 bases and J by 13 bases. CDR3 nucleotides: TGTGCCAGTAGTGAGACTAGCGGGAGTGCTCAGTTCTTC. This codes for CASSETSGSAQFF.

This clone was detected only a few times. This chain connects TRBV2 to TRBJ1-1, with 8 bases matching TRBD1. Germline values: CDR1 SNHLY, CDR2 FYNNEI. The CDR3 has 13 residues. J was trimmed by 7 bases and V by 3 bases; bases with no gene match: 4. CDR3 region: CASSDQTGVEAFF. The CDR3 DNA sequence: TGTGCCAGCAGTGACCAGACAGGGGTTGAAGCTTTCTTT.

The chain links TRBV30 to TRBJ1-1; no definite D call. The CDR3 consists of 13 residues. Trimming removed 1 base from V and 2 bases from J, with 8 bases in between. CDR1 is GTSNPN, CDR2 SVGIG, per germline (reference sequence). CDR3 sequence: CAWSEHYNTEAFF. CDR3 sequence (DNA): TGTGCCTGGAGTGAACACTACAACACTGAAGCTTTCTTT.

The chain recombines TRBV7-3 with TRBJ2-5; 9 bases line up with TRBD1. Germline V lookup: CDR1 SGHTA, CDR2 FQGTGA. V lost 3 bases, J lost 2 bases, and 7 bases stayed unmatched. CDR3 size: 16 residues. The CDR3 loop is CASSLKTGQGQETQYF. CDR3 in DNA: TGTGCCAGCAGCTTGAAAACGGGACAGGGACAAGAGACCCAGTACTTC. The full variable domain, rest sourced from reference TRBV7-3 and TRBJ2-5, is GAGVSQTPSNKVTEKGKYVELRCDPISGHTALYWYRQSLGQGPEFLIYFQGTGAADDSGLPNDRFFAVRPEGSVSTLKIQRTERGDSAVYLCASSLKTGQGQETQYFGPGTRLLVL.

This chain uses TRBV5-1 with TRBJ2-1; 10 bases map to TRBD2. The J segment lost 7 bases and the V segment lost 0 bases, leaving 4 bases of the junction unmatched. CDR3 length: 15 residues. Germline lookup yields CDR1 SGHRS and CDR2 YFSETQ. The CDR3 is CASSLGLAGENEQFF. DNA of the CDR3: TGCGCCAGCAGCTTGGGGCTAGCGGGAGAAAATGAGCAGTTCTTC.

This CDR3 is CATASGSAEYEQYF. CDR3 sequence (DNA): TGTGCCACTGCGAGCGGGAGTGCGGAGTACGAGCAGTACTTC. The chain uses TRBV19 and TRBJ2-7; TRBD2 agrees at 8 bases. Germline CDR1 is LNHDA and CDR2 is SQIVND (reference sequence). With V trimmed by 10 bases and J by 4 bases, 12 bases remained unmatched. The CDR3 runs to 14 residues. Based on the CDR3 plus reference TRBV19 and TRBJ2-7, the full variable domain is DGGITQSPKYLFRKEGQNVTLSCEQNLNHDAMYWYRQDPGQGLRLIYYSQIVNDFQKGDIAEGYSVSREKKESFPLTVTSAQKNPTAFYLCATASGSAEYEQYFGPGTRLTVT.

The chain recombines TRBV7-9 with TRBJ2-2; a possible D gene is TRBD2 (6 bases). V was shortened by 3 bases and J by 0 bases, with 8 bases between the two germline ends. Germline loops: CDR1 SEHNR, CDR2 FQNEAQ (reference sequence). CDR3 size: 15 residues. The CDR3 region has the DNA TGTGCCAGCAGCTTCGGGAGTTCGAACACCGGGGAGCTGTTTTTT. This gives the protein CASSFGSSNTGELFF.

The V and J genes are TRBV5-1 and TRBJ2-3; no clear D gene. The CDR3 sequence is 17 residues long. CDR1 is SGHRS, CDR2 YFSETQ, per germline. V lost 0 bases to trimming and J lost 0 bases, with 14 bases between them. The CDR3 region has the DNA TGCGCCAGCAGCTTGGCCACGGTACTCCTAAGCACAGATACGCAGTATTTT. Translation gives CASSLATVLLSTDTQYF.

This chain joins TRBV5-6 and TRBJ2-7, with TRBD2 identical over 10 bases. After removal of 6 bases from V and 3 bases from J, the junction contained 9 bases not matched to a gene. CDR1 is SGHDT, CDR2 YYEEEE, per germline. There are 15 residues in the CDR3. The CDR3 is CASNLGASGSYEQYF. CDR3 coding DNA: TGTGCCAGCAACCTTGGGGCTAGCGGGAGCTACGAGCAGTACTTC.

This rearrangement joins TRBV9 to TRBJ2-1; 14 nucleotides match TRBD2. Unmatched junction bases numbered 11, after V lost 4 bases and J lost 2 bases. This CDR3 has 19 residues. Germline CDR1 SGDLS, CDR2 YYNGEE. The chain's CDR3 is CASSPTETSGRAAYNEQFF. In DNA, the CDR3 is TGTGCCAGCAGCCCCACGGAGACTAGCGGGAGGGCCGCCTACAATGAGCAGTTCTTC.

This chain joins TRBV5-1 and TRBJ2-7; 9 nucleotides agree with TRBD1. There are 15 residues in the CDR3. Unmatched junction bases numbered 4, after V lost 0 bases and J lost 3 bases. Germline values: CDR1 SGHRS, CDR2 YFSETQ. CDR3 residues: CASSLGGQGGYEQYF. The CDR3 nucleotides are TGCGCCAGCAGCTTGGGGGGACAGGGCGGCTACGAGCAGTACTTC.

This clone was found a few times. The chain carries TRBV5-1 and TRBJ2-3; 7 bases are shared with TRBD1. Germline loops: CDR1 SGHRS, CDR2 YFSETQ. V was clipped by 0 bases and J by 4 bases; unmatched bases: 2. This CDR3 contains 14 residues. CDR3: CASSLGTGSDTQYF. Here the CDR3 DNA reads TGCGCCAGCAGCTTGGGGACAGGTTCAGATACGCAGTATTTT.

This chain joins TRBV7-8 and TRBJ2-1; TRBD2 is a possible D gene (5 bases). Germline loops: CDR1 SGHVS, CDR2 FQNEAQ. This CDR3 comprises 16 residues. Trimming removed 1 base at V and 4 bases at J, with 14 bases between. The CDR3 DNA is TGTGCCAGCAGCTTAGTATCTAGCAGCCGTTACAATGAGCAGTTCTTC. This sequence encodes CASSLVSSSRYNEQFF.

CDR3 DNA: TGTGCCAGAAGGGATAGCCTTGAGACAGGGGTAGATGGCTACACCTTC. Its protein is CARRDSLETGVDGYTF. This chain connects TRBV5-3 to TRBJ1-2, with TRBD1 matching 8 bases. TRBV5-3 carries the ORF label, with uncertain function. V shed 5 bases, J shed 6 bases, and the junction held 15 bases outside the gene matches. This CDR3 comprises 16 residues.

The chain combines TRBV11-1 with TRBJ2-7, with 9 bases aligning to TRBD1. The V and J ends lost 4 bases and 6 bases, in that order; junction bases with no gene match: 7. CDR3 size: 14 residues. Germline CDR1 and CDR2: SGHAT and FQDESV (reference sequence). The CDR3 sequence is CASSSRTGASEQYF. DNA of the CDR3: TGTGCCAGCAGCTCCAGGACAGGGGCAAGCGAGCAGTACTTC.

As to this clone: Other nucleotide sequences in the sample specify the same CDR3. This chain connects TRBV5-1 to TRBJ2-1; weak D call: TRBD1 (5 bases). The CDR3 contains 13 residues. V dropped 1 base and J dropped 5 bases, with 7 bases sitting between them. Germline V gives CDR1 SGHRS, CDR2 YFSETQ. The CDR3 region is CASSLTGNNEQFF. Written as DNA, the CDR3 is TGCGCCAGCAGCTTGACAGGAAACAATGAGCAGTTCTTC.

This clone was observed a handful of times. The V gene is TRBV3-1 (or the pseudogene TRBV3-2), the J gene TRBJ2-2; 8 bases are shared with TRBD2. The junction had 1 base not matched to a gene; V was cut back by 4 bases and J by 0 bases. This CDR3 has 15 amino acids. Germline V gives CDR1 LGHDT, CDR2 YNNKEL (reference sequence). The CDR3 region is CASSRGRSNTGELFF. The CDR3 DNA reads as TGTGCCAGCAGCCGCGGGAGGTCGAACACCGGGGAGCTGTTTTTT.

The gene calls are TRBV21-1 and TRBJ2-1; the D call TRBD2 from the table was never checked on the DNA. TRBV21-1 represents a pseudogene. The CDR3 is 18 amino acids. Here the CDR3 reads CASSKRPSGRAENNEQFF. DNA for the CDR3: TGTGCCAGCAGCAAGAGGCCTAGCGGGAGGGCGGAAAACAATGAGCAGTTCTTC.

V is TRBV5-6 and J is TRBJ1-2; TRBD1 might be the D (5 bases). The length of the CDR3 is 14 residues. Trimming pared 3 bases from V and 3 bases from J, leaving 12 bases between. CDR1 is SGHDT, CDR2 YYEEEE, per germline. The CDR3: CASSSVGGYYGYTF. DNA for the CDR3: TGTGCCAGCAGCTCGGTCGGGGGGTACTATGGCTACACCTTC.

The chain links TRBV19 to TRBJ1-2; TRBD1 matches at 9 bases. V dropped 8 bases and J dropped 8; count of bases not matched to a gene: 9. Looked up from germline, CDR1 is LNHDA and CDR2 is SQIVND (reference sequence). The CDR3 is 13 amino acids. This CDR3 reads CASQEQGAWGYTF. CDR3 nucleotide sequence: TGTGCCAGTCAAGAACAGGGGGCTTGGGGCTACACCTTC.

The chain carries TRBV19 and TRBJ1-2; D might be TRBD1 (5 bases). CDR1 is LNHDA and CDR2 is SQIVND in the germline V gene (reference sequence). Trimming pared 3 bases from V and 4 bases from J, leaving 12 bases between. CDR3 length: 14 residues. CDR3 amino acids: CASSMGQGPYGYTF. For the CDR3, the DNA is TGTGCCAGTAGTATGGGGCAGGGCCCCTATGGCTACACCTTC. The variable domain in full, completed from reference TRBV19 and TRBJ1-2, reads DGGITQSPKYLFRKEGQNVTLSCEQNLNHDAMYWYRQDPGQGLRLIYYSQIVNDFQKGDIAEGYSVSREKKESFPLTVTSAQKNPTAFYLCASSMGQGPYGYTFGSGTRLTVV.

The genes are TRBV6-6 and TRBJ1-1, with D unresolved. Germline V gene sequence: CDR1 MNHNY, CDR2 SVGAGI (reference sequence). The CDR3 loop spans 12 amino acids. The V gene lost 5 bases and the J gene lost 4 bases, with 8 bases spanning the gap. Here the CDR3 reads CASSPSGTEAFF. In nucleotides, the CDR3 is TGTGCCAGCAGTCCCTCAGGCACTGAAGCTTTCTTT.

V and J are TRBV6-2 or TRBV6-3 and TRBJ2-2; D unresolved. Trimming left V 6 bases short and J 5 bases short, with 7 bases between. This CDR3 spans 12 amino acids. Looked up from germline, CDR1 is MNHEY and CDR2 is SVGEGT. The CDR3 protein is CASSSGTGELFF. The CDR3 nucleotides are TGTGCCAGCAGCTCCGGTACCGGGGAGCTGTTTTTT.

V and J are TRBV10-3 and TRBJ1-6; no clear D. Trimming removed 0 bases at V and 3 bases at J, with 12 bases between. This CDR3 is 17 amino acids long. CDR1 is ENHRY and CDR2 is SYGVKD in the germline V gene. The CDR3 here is CAISESMAVLYNSPLHF. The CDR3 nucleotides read TGTGCCATCAGTGAGTCGATGGCGGTCCTCTATAATTCACCCCTCCACTTT.

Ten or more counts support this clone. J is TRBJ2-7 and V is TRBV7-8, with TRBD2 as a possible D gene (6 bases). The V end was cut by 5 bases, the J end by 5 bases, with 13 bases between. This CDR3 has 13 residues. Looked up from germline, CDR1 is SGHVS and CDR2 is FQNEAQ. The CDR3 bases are TGTGCCAGCAGCCCCCCCCGGAGGGACGAGCAGTACTTC. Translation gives CASSPPRRDEQYF.

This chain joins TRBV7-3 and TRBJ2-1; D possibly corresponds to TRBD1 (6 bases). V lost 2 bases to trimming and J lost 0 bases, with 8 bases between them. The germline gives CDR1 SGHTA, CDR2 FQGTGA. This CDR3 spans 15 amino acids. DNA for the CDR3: TGTGCCAGCAGCTTAGACAGGAGCTCCTACAATGAGCAGTTCTTC. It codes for CASSLDRSSYNEQFF.

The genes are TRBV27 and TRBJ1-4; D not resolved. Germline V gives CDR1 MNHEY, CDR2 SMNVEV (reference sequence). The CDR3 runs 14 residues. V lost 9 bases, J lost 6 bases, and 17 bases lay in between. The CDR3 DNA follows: TGTGCCAGGCACACGGTGTTCGGGGATGAAAAACTGTTTTTT. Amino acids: CARHTVFGDEKLFF. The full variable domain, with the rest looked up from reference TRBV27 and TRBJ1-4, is EAQVTQNPRYLITVTGKKLTVTCSQNMNHEYMSWYRQDPGLGLRQIYYSMNVEVTDKGDVPEGYKVSRKEKRNFPLILESPSPNQTSLYFCARHTVFGDEKLFFGSGTQLSVL.

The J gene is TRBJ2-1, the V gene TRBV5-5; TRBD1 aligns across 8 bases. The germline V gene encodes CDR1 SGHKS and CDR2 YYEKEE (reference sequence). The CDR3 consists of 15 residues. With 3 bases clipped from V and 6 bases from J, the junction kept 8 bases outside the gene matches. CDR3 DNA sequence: TGTGCCAGCAGCTATAACATTGGGACAGGCAATGAGCAGTTCTTC. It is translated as CASSYNIGTGNEQFF.